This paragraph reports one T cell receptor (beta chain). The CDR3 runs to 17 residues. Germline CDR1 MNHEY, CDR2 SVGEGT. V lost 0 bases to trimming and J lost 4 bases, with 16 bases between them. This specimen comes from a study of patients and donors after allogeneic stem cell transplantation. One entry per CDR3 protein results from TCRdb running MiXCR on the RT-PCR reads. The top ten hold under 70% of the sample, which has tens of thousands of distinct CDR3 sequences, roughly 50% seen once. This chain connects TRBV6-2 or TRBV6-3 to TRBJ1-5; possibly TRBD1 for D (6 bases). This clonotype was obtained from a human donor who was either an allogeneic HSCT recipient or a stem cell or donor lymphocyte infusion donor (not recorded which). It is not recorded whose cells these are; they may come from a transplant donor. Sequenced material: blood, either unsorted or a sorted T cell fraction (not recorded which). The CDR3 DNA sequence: TGTGCCAGCAGTTACTCCGTAGCCGGGGGCCGGAATCAGCCCCAGCATTTT. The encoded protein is CASSYSVAGGRNQPQHF.